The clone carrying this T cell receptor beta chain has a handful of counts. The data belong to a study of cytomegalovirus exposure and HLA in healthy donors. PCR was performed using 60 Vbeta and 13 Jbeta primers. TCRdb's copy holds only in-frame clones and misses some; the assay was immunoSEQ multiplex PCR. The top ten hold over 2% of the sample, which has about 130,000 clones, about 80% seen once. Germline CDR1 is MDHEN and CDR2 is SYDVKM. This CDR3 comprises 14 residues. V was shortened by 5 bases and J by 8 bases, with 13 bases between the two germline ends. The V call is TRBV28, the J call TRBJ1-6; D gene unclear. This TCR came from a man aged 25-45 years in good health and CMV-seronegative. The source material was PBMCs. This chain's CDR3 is CASSPGLSYSPLHF. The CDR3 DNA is TGTGCCAGCAGTCCCGGACTCTCTTATTCACCCCTCCACTTT. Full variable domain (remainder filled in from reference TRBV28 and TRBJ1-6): DVKVTQSSRYLVKRTGEKVFLECVQDMDHENMFWYRQDPGLGLRLIYFSYDVKMKEKGDIPEGYSVSREKKERFSLILESASTNQTSMYLCASSPGLSYSPLHFGNGTRLTVT.